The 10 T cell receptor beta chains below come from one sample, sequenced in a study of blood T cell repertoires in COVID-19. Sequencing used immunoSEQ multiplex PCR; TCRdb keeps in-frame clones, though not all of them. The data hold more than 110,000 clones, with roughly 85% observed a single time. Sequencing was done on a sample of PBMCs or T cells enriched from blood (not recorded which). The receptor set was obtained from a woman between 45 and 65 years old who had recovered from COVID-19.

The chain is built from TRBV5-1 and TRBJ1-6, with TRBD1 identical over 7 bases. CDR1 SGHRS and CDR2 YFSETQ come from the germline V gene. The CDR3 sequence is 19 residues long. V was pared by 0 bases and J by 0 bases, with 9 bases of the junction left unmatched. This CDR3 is CASSLGTGTASSYNSPLHF. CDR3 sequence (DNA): TGCGCCAGCAGCTTGGGAACTGGGACAGCCAGCTCCTATAATTCACCCCTCCACTTT. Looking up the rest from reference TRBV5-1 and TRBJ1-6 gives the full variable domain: KAGVTQTPRYLIKTRGQQVTLSCSPISGHRSVSWYQQTPGQGLQFLFEYFSETQRNKGNFPGRFSGRQFSNSRSEMNVSTLELGDSALYLCASSLGTGTASSYNSPLHFGNGTRLTVT.

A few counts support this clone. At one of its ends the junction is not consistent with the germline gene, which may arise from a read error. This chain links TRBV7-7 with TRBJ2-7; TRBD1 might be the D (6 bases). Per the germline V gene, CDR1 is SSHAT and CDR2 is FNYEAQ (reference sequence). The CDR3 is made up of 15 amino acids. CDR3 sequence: CASSFQQGPSYEQYF. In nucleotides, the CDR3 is TGTGCTAGCAGCTTCCAACAGGGACCCTCCTACGAGCAGTACTTC.

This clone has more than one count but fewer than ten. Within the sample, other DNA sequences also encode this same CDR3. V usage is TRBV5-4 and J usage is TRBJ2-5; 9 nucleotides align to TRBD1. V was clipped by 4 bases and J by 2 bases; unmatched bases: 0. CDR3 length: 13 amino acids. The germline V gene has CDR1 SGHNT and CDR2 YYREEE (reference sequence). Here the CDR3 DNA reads TGTGCCAGCAGCGGGACAGGGCAAGAGACCCAGTACTTC. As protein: CASSGTGQETQYF.

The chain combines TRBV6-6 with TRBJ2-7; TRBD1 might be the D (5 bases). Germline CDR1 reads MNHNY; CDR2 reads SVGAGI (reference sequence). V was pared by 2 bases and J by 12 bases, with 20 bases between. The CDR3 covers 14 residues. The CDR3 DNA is TGTGCCAGCAGTTACCTTGCAGGGAAGGGGTCAGGGTACTTC. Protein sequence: CASSYLAGKGSGYF.

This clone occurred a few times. CDR3 nucleotides: TGTGCCAGCAGTTTCGGAAACAGTTATGACGAGCAGTACTTC. It specifies CASSFGNSYDEQYF. The V gene is TRBV28, the J gene TRBJ2-7; D is ambiguous. Trimming pared 3 bases from V and 5 bases from J, leaving 14 bases between. The CDR3 runs to 14 residues. CDR1 is MDHEN, CDR2 SYDVKM, per germline.

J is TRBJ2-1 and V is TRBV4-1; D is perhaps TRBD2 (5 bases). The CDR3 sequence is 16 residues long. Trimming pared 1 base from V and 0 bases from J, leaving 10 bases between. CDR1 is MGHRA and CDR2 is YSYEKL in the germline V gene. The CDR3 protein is CASSQVGGSSYNEQFF. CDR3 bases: TGCGCCAGCAGCCAAGTAGGTGGGAGCTCCTACAATGAGCAGTTCTTC.

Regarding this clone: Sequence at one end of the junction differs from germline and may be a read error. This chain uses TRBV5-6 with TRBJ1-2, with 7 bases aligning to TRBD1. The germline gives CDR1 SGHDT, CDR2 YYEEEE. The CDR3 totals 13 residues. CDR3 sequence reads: CASSQTGNYDYTF. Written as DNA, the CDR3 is TGTGCCAGCAGCCAGACAGGGAACTATGACTACACCTTC.

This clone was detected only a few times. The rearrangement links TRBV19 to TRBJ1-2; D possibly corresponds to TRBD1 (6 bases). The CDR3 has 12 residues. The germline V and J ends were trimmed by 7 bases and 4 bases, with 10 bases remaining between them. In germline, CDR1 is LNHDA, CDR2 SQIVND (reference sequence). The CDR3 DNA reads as TGTGCCAGTATAGGGGGGGCCTATGGCTACACCTTC. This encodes CASIGGAYGYTF.

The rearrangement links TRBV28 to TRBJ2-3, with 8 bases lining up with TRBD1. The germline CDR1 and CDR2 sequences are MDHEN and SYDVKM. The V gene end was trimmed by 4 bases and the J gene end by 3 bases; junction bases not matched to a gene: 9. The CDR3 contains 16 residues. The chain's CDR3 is CASSSPDRGITDTQYF. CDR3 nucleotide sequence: TGTGCCAGCAGTTCCCCCGACAGGGGTATTACAGATACGCAGTATTTT.

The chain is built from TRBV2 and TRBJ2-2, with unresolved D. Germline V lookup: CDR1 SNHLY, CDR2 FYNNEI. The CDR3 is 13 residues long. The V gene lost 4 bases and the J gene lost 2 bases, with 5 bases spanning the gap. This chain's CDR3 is CASSALNTGELFF. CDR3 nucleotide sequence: TGTGCCAGCAGTGCACTCAACACCGGGGAGCTGTTTTTT.